This is a list of T cell receptor beta chains from one sample in a study of CD8+ T cells in alopecia areata. TCRdb keeps only in-frame clones here, not all; method: immunoSEQ multiplex PCR. There are under 150,000 clones in the sample; roughly 57% occur only once, and 4.5% to 6% lies in the top ten. The sequenced sample was CD4+ T cells sorted from blood, obtained at week 4, from a patient treated with tofacitinib. These receptor sequences come from a human donor with alopecia areata. Both conserved end residues are part of each CDR3.

v_gene | CDR3aa
TRBV2 | CASGAGERSGELFF
TRBV30 | CAWSASIGGKAFF
TRBV7-9 | CASSAGTGGSYEQYF
TRBV6-5 | CASSYSASGSYEQYF
TRBV29-1 | CSAQYQGEGQPQHF
TRBV28 | CASKGGSNQPQHF
TRBV4-1 | CASSQDGGNYGYTF
TRBV29-1 | CSARRITEAFF
TRBV6-5 | CASSSRDTEAFF
TRBV29-1 | CSVEPSDSSGNTIYF
TRBV5-1 | CASSFAGPTRATNEKLFF
TRBV5-4 | CASSGQVDQVYEQYF
TRBV29-1 | CSVGGESIGYTF
TRBV19 | CASSTGQPPGETQYF
TRBV5-1 | CASSLRGTEAFF
TRBV19 | CASAWQRNTGELFF
TRBV29-1 | CSVERTSETQYF
TRBV6-5 | CASSYPQGRGANVLTF
TRBV5-4 | CASSPGTGGTEAFF
TRBV30 | CAWTLGGERETQYF
TRBV30 | CAWRRDNNYGYTF
TRBV5-1 | CASSLGRAGATYEQYF
TRBV2 | CASSEVDSYGYTF
TRBV6-1 | CASSEGTAIHNEQFF
TRBV29-1 | CSVAGGQGAALEKLFF
TRBV27 | CASSRSPGQGADEQFF
TRBV30 | CAWSGHGTGVSREQFF